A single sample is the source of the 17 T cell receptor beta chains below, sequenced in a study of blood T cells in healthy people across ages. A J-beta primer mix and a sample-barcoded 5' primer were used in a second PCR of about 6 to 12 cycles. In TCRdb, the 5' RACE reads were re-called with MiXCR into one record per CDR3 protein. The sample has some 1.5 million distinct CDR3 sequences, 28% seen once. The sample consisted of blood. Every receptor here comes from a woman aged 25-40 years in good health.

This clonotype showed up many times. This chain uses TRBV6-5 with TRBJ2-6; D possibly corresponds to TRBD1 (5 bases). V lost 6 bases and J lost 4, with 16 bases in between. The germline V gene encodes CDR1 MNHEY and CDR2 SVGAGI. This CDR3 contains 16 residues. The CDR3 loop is CASRSTDSSGANVLTF. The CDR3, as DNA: TGTGCCAGCAGATCCACCGACAGCTCCGGGGCCAACGTCCTGACTTTC.

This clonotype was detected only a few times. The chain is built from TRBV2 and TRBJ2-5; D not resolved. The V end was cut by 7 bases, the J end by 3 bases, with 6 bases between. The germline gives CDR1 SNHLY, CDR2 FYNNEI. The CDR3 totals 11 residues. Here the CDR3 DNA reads TGTGCCAGCACCGGAAAAGAGACCCAGTACTTC. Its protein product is CASTGKETQYF.

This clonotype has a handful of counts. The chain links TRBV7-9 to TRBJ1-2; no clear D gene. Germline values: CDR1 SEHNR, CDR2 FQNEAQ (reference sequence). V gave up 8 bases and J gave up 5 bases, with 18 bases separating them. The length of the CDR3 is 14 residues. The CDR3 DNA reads TGTGCCAGCCACTCATTTACGAACTGGTATGGCTACACCTTC. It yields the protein CASHSFTNWYGYTF. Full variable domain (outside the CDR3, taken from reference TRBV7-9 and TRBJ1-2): DTGVSQNPRHKITKRGQNVTFRCDPISEHNRLYWYRQTLGQGPEFLTYFQNEAQLEKSRLLSDRFSAERPKGSFSTLEIQRTEQGDSAMYLCASHSFTNWYGYTFGSGTRLTVV.

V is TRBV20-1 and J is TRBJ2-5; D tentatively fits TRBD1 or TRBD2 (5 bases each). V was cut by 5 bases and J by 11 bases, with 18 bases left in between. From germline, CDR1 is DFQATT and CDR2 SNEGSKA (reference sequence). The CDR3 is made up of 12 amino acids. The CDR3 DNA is TGCAGTGCTCAAACAGGTGGGGGTGAGCAGTACTTC. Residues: CSAQTGGGEQYF.

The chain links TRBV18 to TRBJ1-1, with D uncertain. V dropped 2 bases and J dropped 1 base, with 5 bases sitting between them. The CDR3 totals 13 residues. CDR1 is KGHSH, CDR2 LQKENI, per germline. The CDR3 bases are TGTGCCAGCTCACCAGCATCGAACACTGAAGCTTTCTTT. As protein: CASSPASNTEAFF.

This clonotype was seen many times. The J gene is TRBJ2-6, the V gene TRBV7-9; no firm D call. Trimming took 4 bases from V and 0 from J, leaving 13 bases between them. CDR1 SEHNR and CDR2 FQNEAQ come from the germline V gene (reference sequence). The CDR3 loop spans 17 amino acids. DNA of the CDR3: TGTGCCAGCAGCTCCCCCGGGTCCCCCTCTGGGGCCAACGTCCTGACTTTC. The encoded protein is CASSSPGSPSGANVLTF.

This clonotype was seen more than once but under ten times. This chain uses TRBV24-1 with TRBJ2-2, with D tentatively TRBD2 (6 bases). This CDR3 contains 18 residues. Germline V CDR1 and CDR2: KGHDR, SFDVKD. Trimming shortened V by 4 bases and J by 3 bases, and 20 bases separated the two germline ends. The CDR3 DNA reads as TGTGCCACCAGTGACCCCAACCCCGGGACTTCGTACACCGGGGAGCTGTTTTTT. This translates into CATSDPNPGTSYTGELFF.

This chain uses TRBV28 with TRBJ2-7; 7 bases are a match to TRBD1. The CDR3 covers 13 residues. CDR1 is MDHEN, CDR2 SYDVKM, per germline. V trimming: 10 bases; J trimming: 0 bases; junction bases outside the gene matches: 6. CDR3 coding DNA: TGTGCCATCCAGGGGGATAGCTCCTACGAGCAGTACTTC. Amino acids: CAIQGDSSYEQYF.

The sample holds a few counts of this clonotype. The CDR3 DNA reads as TGTGCCAGTGAACAGGGATTGGCCGGGGAGCTGTTTTTT. Translating it yields CASEQGLAGELFF. The rearrangement links TRBV2 to TRBJ2-2; tentatively, D is TRBD1 (6 bases). Germline CDR1 and CDR2: SNHLY and FYNNEI. The CDR3 loop spans 13 amino acids. Trimming shortened V by 9 bases and J by 6 bases, and 14 bases separated the two germline ends.

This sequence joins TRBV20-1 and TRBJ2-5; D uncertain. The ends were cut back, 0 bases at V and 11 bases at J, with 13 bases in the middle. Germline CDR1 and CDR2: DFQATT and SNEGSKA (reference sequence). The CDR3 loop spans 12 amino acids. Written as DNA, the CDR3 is TGCAGTGCTAGAGAACAGTCCTACGGGCAGTACTTC. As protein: CSAREQSYGQYF.

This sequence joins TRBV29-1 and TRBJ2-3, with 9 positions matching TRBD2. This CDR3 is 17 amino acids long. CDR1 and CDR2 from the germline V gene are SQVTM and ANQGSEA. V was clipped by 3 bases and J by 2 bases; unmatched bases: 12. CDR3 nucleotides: TGCAGCGTTGATCAACGGGCTAGCGGGGACCACACAGATACGCAGTATTTT. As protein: CSVDQRASGDHTDTQYF.

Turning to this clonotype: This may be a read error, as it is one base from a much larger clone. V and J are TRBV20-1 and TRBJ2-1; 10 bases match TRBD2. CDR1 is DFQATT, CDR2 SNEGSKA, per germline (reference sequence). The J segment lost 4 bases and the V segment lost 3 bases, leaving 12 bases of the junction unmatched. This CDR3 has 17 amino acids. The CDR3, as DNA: TGCAGTGCTAGGGCTAGCGGGAGCTGGTGGGGTTACAATGAGCAGTTCTTC. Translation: CSARASGSWWGYNEQFF.

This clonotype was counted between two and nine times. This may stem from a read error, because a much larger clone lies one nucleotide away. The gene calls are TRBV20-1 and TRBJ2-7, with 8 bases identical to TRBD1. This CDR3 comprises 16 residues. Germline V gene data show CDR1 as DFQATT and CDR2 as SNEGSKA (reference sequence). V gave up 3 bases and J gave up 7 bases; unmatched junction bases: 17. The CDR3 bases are TGCAGTGCTAGCGGCGAGACAGGGGCCCTATACAATGAGCAGTACTTC. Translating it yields CSASGETGALYNEQYF.

This CDR3 reads CASSLQVLGPEKLFF. The CDR3 bases are TGTGCCAGCAGTTTGCAGGTTTTGGGGCCTGAAAAACTGTTTTTT. This chain joins TRBV7-2 and TRBJ1-4; a possible D gene is TRBD1 (5 bases). The CDR3 loop spans 15 amino acids. Trimming removed 6 bases from V and 7 bases from J, with 18 bases in between. Germline V gene sequence: CDR1 SGHTA, CDR2 FQGNSA. Drawing the rest from reference TRBV7-2 and TRBJ1-4, the complete variable domain is GAGVSQSPSNKVTEKGKDVELRCDPISGHTALYWYRQSLGQGLEFLIYFQGNSAPDKSGLPSDRFSAERTGGSVSTLTIQRTQQEDSAVYLCASSLQVLGPEKLFFGSGTQLSVL.

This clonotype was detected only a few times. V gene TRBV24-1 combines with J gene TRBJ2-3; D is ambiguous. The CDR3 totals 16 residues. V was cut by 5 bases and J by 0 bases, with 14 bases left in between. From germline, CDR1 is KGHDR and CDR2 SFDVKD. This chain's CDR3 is CATSVGYPSSTDTQYF. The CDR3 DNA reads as TGTGCCACCAGTGTCGGCTACCCCTCTAGCACAGATACGCAGTATTTT.

Here the CDR3 DNA reads TGTGCCAGCAGTCGACAGGGTCAGGATGAGCAGTTCTTC. Its protein product is CASSRQGQDEQFF. This chain uses TRBV2 with TRBJ2-1, with TRBD1 matching 7 bases. This CDR3 has 13 amino acids. Germline trimming cut 5 bases from V and 8 bases from J; bases unmatched to any gene: 6. Germline CDR1 SNHLY, CDR2 FYNNEI.

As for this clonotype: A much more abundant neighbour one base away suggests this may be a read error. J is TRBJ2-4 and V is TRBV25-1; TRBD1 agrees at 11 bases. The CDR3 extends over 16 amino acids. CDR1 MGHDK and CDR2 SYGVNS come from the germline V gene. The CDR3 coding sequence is TGTGCCGGCAGTGATGGGACAGGGGGGTTGCGAAACATTCAGTACTTC. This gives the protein CAGSDGTGGLRNIQYF.